Below are 2 T cell receptor beta chains sequenced from a single sample in a study of blood T cells in healthy people across ages. Then a second PCR, running about 7 to 11 cycles, was carried out with a sample-barcoded 5' primer and a J-beta primer mix. MiXCR was run by TCRdb on the 5' RACE reads, yielding one entry per CDR3 protein. The repertoire has 1,800,000 or so distinct CDR3 sequences, approximately 40% of them found once; the top ten carry under 25%. Material: blood. The receptors were sampled from a human donor in good health.

This chain uses TRBV12-3 or TRBV12-4 with TRBJ2-7, with TRBD1 identical over 8 bases. With V trimmed by 6 bases and J by 2 bases, 6 bases remained unmatched. The length of the CDR3 is 14 residues. The CDR3, as DNA: TGTGCCAGCAGGAAGGACAGGGCCACCTACGAGCAGTACTTC. It specifies CASRKDRATYEQYF.

The chain has TRBV30 and TRBJ1-5; 10 nucleotides align to TRBD1. J lost 6 bases, V lost 3 bases, and 8 bases had no gene match. The CDR3 consists of 15 residues. Germline CDR1 is GTSNPN and CDR2 is SVGIG (reference sequence). DNA of the CDR3: TGTGCCTGGAGCCGTAGACAGGGGGCGGTTCAGCCCCAGCATTTT. This sequence encodes CAWSRRQGAVQPQHF. The full variable domain, completed using reference TRBV30 and TRBJ1-5, is SQTIHQWPATLVQPVGSPLSLECTVEGTSNPNLYWYRQAAGRGLQLLFYSVGIGQISSEVPQNLSASRPQDRQFILSSKKLLLSDSGFYLCAWSRRQGAVQPQHFGDGTRLSIL.